These T cell receptor beta chains were read from a single sample in a study of blood T cell repertoires in COVID-19. The table came from immunoSEQ multiplex PCR; TCRdb's copy has only in-frame clones and leaves some out. In the table there are 150,000 to 200,000 clones, around 92% of which are singletons. Material for sequencing was peripheral blood. The origin of the receptors is a man aged 30-40 years with COVID-19, enrolled during active disease. CDR3s include the opening cysteine and the closing phenylalanine or tryptophan. A D gene is named only where the DNA matches it firmly. A clone size is listed for some rows: how often the clone was seen (once, few, many), or a class if it is expanded.

d_call,j_call,clone_size,v_call,cdr3_nt,cdr3_aa
.,TRBJ1-3,.,TRBV5-4,TGTGCCAGCAGCTTGGATTCGTACTCTGGAAACACCATATATTTT,CASSLDSYSGNTIYF
.,TRBJ2-7,once,TRBV2,TGTGCCAGCAGTGAAGCAGCTACCTCCTACGAGCAGTACTTC,CASSEAATSYEQYF
.,TRBJ2-7,.,TRBV6-2/TRBV6-3,TGTGCCAGCAGCTTCCACGACAGGACCCCCTACGAGCAGTACTTC,CASSFHDRTPYEQYF
.,TRBJ1-3,.,TRBV24-1,TGTGCCACCAGTGATTTATGCAGGGCGAACACCATATATTTT,CATSDLCRANTIYF
TRBD1,TRBJ2-1,.,TRBV9,TGTGCCAGCAGCGGACTCCGGGACAGGGTCTATGAGCAGTTCTTC,CASSGLRDRVYEQFF
TRBD1,TRBJ2-7,.,TRBV25-1,TGTGCCAGCAGTGAGTTTTGGGGTGACAGGGGGGGCCACGAGCAGTACTTC,CASSEFWGDRGGHEQYF
.,TRBJ1-5,.,TRBV10-3,TGTGCCATCAGTGACCCGTATCAGCCCCAGCATTTT,CAISDPYQPQHF
TRBD1,TRBJ2-7,.,TRBV24-1,TGTGCCACCAGTGATTTGATAGGGGGCGCGGATGACTACGAGCAGTACTTC,CATSDLIGGADDYEQYF
.,TRBJ1-1,.,TRBV12-5,TGTGCTAGTGGTTTGGTAAGGGAGAGGGGGACGCTCGAAGCTTTCTTT,CASGLVRERGTLEAFF
.,TRBJ2-7,.,TRBV5-1,TGCGCCAGCAGCTTGGGAGGGAGTCCCTACGAGCAGTACTTC,CASSLGGSPYEQYF
.,TRBJ1-3,once,TRBV9,TGTGCCAGCAGCGACGGGAACCCCTCTGGAAACACCATATATTTT,CASSDGNPSGNTIYF
.,TRBJ1-5,.,TRBV5-1,TGCGCCAGCAGCTTGGACGGGGACACAAATCAGCCCCAGCATTTT,CASSLDGDTNQPQHF
TRBD1,TRBJ1-5,.,TRBV18,TGTGCCAGCTCCTTGACAGGGCCTCAGCCCCAGCATTTT,CASSLTGPQPQHF
TRBD1,TRBJ1-6,once,TRBV7-2,TGTGCCAGCAGCGCAGACAGGGGCTCGCCACCCCTCCACTTT,CASSADRGSPPLHF
.,TRBJ1-2,once,TRBV4-3,TGCGCCAGCAGCCAAGAAGAGTTAGTATCTAACTATGGCTACACCTTC,CASSQEELVSNYGYTF
TRBD1,TRBJ1-6,.,TRBV7-9,TGTGCCGGCCGGGCTGGACAGGGACCTTCACCCCTCCACTTT,CAGRAGQGPSPLHF
TRBD2,TRBJ2-1,.,TRBV13,TGTGCCAGCAGCTTCACCAAGATAGCGGGAGCCTATGAGCAGTTCTTC,CASSFTKIAGAYEQFF
TRBD1,TRBJ2-1,once,TRBV10-3,TGTGCCATCAGTGATCCCAGGGGGCAGTGGAATGAGCAGTTCTTC,CAISDPRGQWNEQFF
TRBD1,TRBJ1-1,.,TRBV19,TGTGCCAGTAGTATCGGAGGGGGCCCTGAAGCTTTCTTT,CASSIGGGPEAFF
TRBD2,TRBJ2-3,.,TRBV7-3,TGTGCCAGCAGCTTAACGGGGACTAGCGGGATTCACACAGATACGCAGTATTTT,CASSLTGTSGIHTDTQYF
TRBD1,TRBJ1-5,.,TRBV7-8,TGTGCCAGCAGCTTAGGACAGGGGAGCAATCAGCCCCAGCATTTT,CASSLGQGSNQPQHF
.,TRBJ1-1,.,TRBV2,TGTGCCAGCTTGAGGCTAGTCACTGAAGCTTTCTTT,CASLRLVTEAFF
TRBD1,TRBJ2-1,.,TRBV10-1,TGCGCCAGCACCACCAGGACAGGGGGTACCTACAATGAGCAGTTCTTC,CASTTRTGGTYNEQFF
.,TRBJ1-2,.,TRBV6-1,TGTGCCAGCAGTGAAGCGCGTGAATTCTACACCTTC,CASSEAREFYTF
TRBD1,TRBJ1-1,.,TRBV19,TGTGCCAGTGTTAACAGGGGGACCAACACTGAAGCTTTCTTT,CASVNRGTNTEAFF